The rows below give T cell receptor beta chains drawn from one sample of a study of blood T cells in healthy people across ages. MiXCR, run by TCRdb on the 5' RACE reads, gives a single entry per CDR3 protein. Among fewer than 2 million distinct CDR3 sequences, 35% to 50% were seen once, and the ten largest hold roughly 23%. Sequencing used blood. Source of these receptors: a human donor in good health. Each CDR3 is given with its conserved first and last residue. Each record gives: CDR3 length, J gene, V gene, clone size, D gene, CDR3 DNA, CDR3 protein. A D gene is named only where the DNA matches it firmly. The listing skips clone size in some rows; elsewhere it reads once, few, many or a size class.

CDR3 length: 12; J gene: TRBJ2-3; V gene: TRBV28; clone size: -; D gene: -; CDR3 DNA: TGTGCCAGCAGTTGGACAGCAGATACGCAGTATTTT; CDR3 protein: CASSWTADTQYF
CDR3 length: 14; J gene: TRBJ1-5; V gene: TRBV3-1; clone size: -; D gene: -; CDR3 DNA: TGTGCCAGCAGCCAAGGGAGGGTAGCAAAGCCCCAGCATTTT; CDR3 protein: CASSQGRVAKPQHF
CDR3 length: 13; J gene: TRBJ2-5; V gene: TRBV10-3; clone size: few; D gene: -; CDR3 DNA: TGTGCCATCAGTAGTTCGGGGGAAGAGACCCAGTACTTC; CDR3 protein: CAISSSGEETQYF
CDR3 length: 12; J gene: TRBJ1-4; V gene: TRBV28; clone size: -; D gene: -; CDR3 DNA: TGTGCCAGTCGCAGGGGCTGGGAAAAACTGTTTTTT; CDR3 protein: CASRRGWEKLFF
CDR3 length: 15; J gene: TRBJ2-1; V gene: TRBV7-2; clone size: few; D gene: TRBD2; CDR3 DNA: TGTGCCAGCAACCTAGCGGGGCCGACCTACAATGAGCAGTTCTTC; CDR3 protein: CASNLAGPTYNEQFF
CDR3 length: 14; J gene: TRBJ2-7; V gene: TRBV9; clone size: few; D gene: -; CDR3 DNA: TGTGCCAGCAGCGTAGATATGTCTTCCTACGAGCAGTACTTC; CDR3 protein: CASSVDMSSYEQYF
CDR3 length: 14; J gene: TRBJ2-5; V gene: TRBV27; clone size: -; D gene: -; CDR3 DNA: TGTGCCAGCAGCCCACACAACCTTCAAGAGACCCAGTACTTC; CDR3 protein: CASSPHNLQETQYF
CDR3 length: 14; J gene: TRBJ2-3; V gene: TRBV2; clone size: -; D gene: -; CDR3 DNA: TGTGCCAGCCAACCCATCAGGGGAACAGATACGCAGTATTTT; CDR3 protein: CASQPIRGTDTQYF
CDR3 length: 13; J gene: TRBJ2-7; V gene: TRBV7-8; clone size: few; D gene: TRBD1; CDR3 DNA: TGTGCCAGCAGCACACGACAGGGCTACGAGCAGTACTTC; CDR3 protein: CASSTRQGYEQYF
CDR3 length: 17; J gene: TRBJ2-7; V gene: TRBV13; clone size: -; D gene: TRBD2; CDR3 DNA: TGTGCCAGCAGCTTTGCCGGGACTAGCGGGGGGGGAGACGAGCAGTACTTC; CDR3 protein: CASSFAGTSGGGDEQYF
CDR3 length: 13; J gene: TRBJ1-1; V gene: TRBV7-2; clone size: few; D gene: TRBD1; CDR3 DNA: TGTGCCCTAGGACAGGGAGTAGACACTGAAGCTTTCTTT; CDR3 protein: CALGQGVDTEAFF
CDR3 length: 16; J gene: TRBJ2-1; V gene: TRBV7-2; clone size: -; D gene: TRBD1; CDR3 DNA: TGTGCCAGCAGCTTGGGGAGGCGACAGGGGACAGGTGAGCAGTTCTTC; CDR3 protein: CASSLGRRQGTGEQFF
CDR3 length: 17; J gene: TRBJ1-4; V gene: TRBV4-2; clone size: -; D gene: -; CDR3 DNA: TGTGCCAGCAGCCAAGATAGGTCGAGGACCTACAATGAAAAACTGTTTTTT; CDR3 protein: CASSQDRSRTYNEKLFF
CDR3 length: 13; J gene: TRBJ2-1; V gene: TRBV9; clone size: -; D gene: -; CDR3 DNA: TGTGCCAGCAGCGTAGGTGGGGTAACTGAGCAGTTCTTC; CDR3 protein: CASSVGGVTEQFF
CDR3 length: 10; J gene: TRBJ1-2; V gene: TRBV20-1; clone size: -; D gene: TRBD1; CDR3 DNA: TGCAGTGCGTGGACAGGAGACTACACCTTC; CDR3 protein: CSAWTGDYTF
CDR3 length: 15; J gene: TRBJ1-6; V gene: TRBV7-2; clone size: many; D gene: -; CDR3 DNA: TGTGCCAGCAGCTTAGCGAGCCAGCCCCAATCACCCCTCCACTTT; CDR3 protein: CASSLASQPQSPLHF
CDR3 length: 15; J gene: TRBJ2-7; V gene: TRBV27; clone size: -; D gene: TRBD1; CDR3 DNA: TGTGCCAGCACCCACCTACAGGGGCACTCCTACGAGCAGTACTTC; CDR3 protein: CASTHLQGHSYEQYF
CDR3 length: 14; J gene: TRBJ2-1; V gene: TRBV25-1; clone size: -; D gene: -; CDR3 DNA: TGTGCCAGCAGTGAATTGAAGGGGGGTGAGGAGCAGTTCTTC; CDR3 protein: CASSELKGGEEQFF
CDR3 length: 14; J gene: TRBJ2-5; V gene: TRBV12-3/TRBV12-4; clone size: -; D gene: TRBD2; CDR3 DNA: TGTGCCAGCAGGTTGGGCGGGGGGGTGGAGACCCAGTACTTC; CDR3 protein: CASRLGGGVETQYF
CDR3 length: 15; J gene: TRBJ1-4; V gene: TRBV4-3; clone size: -; D gene: -; CDR3 DNA: TGCGCCAGCAGCCAGGAAACCGGGCAGAATGAAAAACTGTTTTTT; CDR3 protein: CASSQETGQNEKLFF
CDR3 length: 14; J gene: TRBJ1-2; V gene: TRBV24-1; clone size: few; D gene: -; CDR3 DNA: TGTGCCACCAGTGAGGCGGACAGAAACTATGGCTACACCTTC; CDR3 protein: CATSEADRNYGYTF
CDR3 length: 15; J gene: TRBJ2-7; V gene: TRBV27; clone size: -; D gene: -; CDR3 DNA: TGTGCCAGCAGCCAAGATGCACTGAGCTCCTACGAGCAGTACTTC; CDR3 protein: CASSQDALSSYEQYF
CDR3 length: 15; J gene: TRBJ1-2; V gene: TRBV15; clone size: -; D gene: -; CDR3 DNA: TGTGCCACCAGCAGAGAAGTCGGGGATGACTATGGCTACACCTTC; CDR3 protein: CATSREVGDDYGYTF
CDR3 length: 15; J gene: TRBJ2-1; V gene: TRBV20-1; clone size: -; D gene: -; CDR3 DNA: TGCAGCGCCAGAGGGCTGAGGCTTCCCAACAATGAGCAGTTCTTC; CDR3 protein: CSARGLRLPNNEQFF
CDR3 length: 14; J gene: TRBJ1-1; V gene: TRBV2; clone size: few; D gene: -; CDR3 DNA: TGTGCCACCCGAGAGGGGTATTTCGACACTGAAGCTTTCTTT; CDR3 protein: CATREGYFDTEAFF
CDR3 length: 16; J gene: TRBJ2-1; V gene: TRBV4-1; clone size: -; D gene: TRBD1; CDR3 DNA: TGCGCCAGCAGTCGTACCGGGACAGCCCTGAGCAATGAGCAGTTCTTC; CDR3 protein: CASSRTGTALSNEQFF
CDR3 length: 14; J gene: TRBJ2-1; V gene: TRBV7-3; clone size: -; D gene: -; CDR3 DNA: TGTGCCAGCAGCTTTTCCGGGCAGCCGGAAGAGCAGTTCTTC; CDR3 protein: CASSFSGQPEEQFF
CDR3 length: 16; J gene: TRBJ2-3; V gene: TRBV7-8; clone size: few; D gene: TRBD2; CDR3 DNA: TGTGCCAGCGGGCTCCTAGCGGGGCCCTCCACAGATACGCAGTATTTT; CDR3 protein: CASGLLAGPSTDTQYF
CDR3 length: 14; J gene: TRBJ1-3; V gene: TRBV29-1; clone size: -; D gene: -; CDR3 DNA: TGCAGCGTGGGGACTTCAGGATCCGGAAACACCATATATTTT; CDR3 protein: CSVGTSGSGNTIYF
CDR3 length: 17; J gene: TRBJ2-3; V gene: TRBV4-3; clone size: -; D gene: TRBD2; CDR3 DNA: TGCGCCAGCAGCCTGTACGGGCGGGGGGGCGGCACAGATACGCAGTATTTT; CDR3 protein: CASSLYGRGGGTDTQYF
CDR3 length: 15; J gene: TRBJ2-1; V gene: TRBV9; clone size: few; D gene: TRBD2; CDR3 DNA: TGTGCCAGCAGCCCAACGACTAGCGGGGGGTCTCGGCAGTTCTTC; CDR3 protein: CASSPTTSGGSRQFF
CDR3 length: 16; J gene: TRBJ1-2; V gene: TRBV20-1; clone size: once; D gene: TRBD1; CDR3 DNA: TGCAGTGCTAGAGAATCCGTGGGACAGGAGACCTATGGCTACACCTTC; CDR3 protein: CSARESVGQETYGYTF
CDR3 length: 11; J gene: TRBJ2-5; V gene: TRBV20-1; clone size: -; D gene: -; CDR3 DNA: TGCAGTGCTAGAGATATCGAGACCCAGTACTTC; CDR3 protein: CSARDIETQYF
CDR3 length: 13; J gene: TRBJ1-1; V gene: TRBV12-3/TRBV12-4; clone size: -; D gene: TRBD1; CDR3 DNA: TGTGCCAGCGGGACAGGGTCTGGCACTGAAGCTTTCTTT; CDR3 protein: CASGTGSGTEAFF
CDR3 length: 15; J gene: TRBJ1-5; V gene: TRBV4-2; clone size: few; D gene: TRBD1; CDR3 DNA: TGTGCCAGCAGCCAAGGAGGGACAGTCAATCAGCCCCAGCATTTT; CDR3 protein: CASSQGGTVNQPQHF
CDR3 length: 19; J gene: TRBJ2-5; V gene: TRBV7-2; clone size: -; D gene: TRBD2; CDR3 DNA: TGTGCCAGCAGCTTGCGCGGGGGGGGTCTAGCGGGGTTGTCAGAGACCCAGTACTTC; CDR3 protein: CASSLRGGGLAGLSETQYF
CDR3 length: 14; J gene: TRBJ1-5; V gene: TRBV2; clone size: -; D gene: -; CDR3 DNA: TGTGCCAGCAGGCGGACCTCTTCTAGTCAGCCCCAGCATTTT; CDR3 protein: CASRRTSSSQPQHF
CDR3 length: 15; J gene: TRBJ1-2; V gene: TRBV3-1; clone size: -; D gene: -; CDR3 DNA: TGTGCCAGCAGCCAAGATTTGGCAGGGCCAAGGGGCTACACCTTC; CDR3 protein: CASSQDLAGPRGYTF
CDR3 length: 15; J gene: TRBJ2-5; V gene: TRBV7-9; clone size: few; D gene: TRBD2; CDR3 DNA: TGTGCCAGCAGCGCCCTGGCGGGGGTTGCTGAGACCCAGTACTTC; CDR3 protein: CASSALAGVAETQYF
CDR3 length: 16; J gene: TRBJ2-1; V gene: TRBV4-2; clone size: -; D gene: TRBD2; CDR3 DNA: TGTGCCAGCAGCCAAGATGATGTACTAGCGAGGGGTGAGCAGTTCTTC; CDR3 protein: CASSQDDVLARGEQFF
CDR3 length: 15; J gene: TRBJ2-1; V gene: TRBV7-2; clone size: few; D gene: -; CDR3 DNA: TGTGCCAGCAGCTTAGAGGACGGTGCCTACAATGAGCAGTTCTTC; CDR3 protein: CASSLEDGAYNEQFF
CDR3 length: 14; J gene: TRBJ1-2; V gene: TRBV2; clone size: -; D gene: TRBD1; CDR3 DNA: TGTGCCAGCAGTACAAGGCAGGGGGCGGATGGCTACACCTTC; CDR3 protein: CASSTRQGADGYTF
CDR3 length: 17; J gene: TRBJ2-7; V gene: TRBV27; clone size: -; D gene: TRBD1; CDR3 DNA: TGTGCCAGCAGCCTAGGGCCGGACAGGGGTCTTAGCTACGAGCAGTACTTC; CDR3 protein: CASSLGPDRGLSYEQYF
CDR3 length: 16; J gene: TRBJ1-4; V gene: TRBV29-1; clone size: few; D gene: -; CDR3 DNA: TGCAGCGTTGAAGAAGGAGGTTTTGCAACTAATGAAAAACTGTTTTTT; CDR3 protein: CSVEEGGFATNEKLFF
CDR3 length: 17; J gene: TRBJ1-2; V gene: TRBV21-1; clone size: -; D gene: -; CDR3 DNA: TGTGCCAGCAGCACCGCTAATAACGACAAGATGAACTATGGCTACACCTTC; CDR3 protein: CASSTANNDKMNYGYTF
CDR3 length: 14; J gene: TRBJ2-1; V gene: TRBV28; clone size: few; D gene: TRBD2; CDR3 DNA: TGTGCCAGCAGTCCGGGACTAGTGAGCTATGAGCAGTTCTTC; CDR3 protein: CASSPGLVSYEQFF
CDR3 length: 15; J gene: TRBJ2-1; V gene: TRBV11-1; clone size: few; D gene: TRBD1; CDR3 DNA: TGTGCCAGCAGCTACGACAGGGCTGGGGACAATGAGCAGTTCTTC; CDR3 protein: CASSYDRAGDNEQFF
CDR3 length: 13; J gene: TRBJ1-1; V gene: TRBV29-1; clone size: -; D gene: -; CDR3 DNA: TGCAGCGTCTGCAGGGCCGCGGGCACTGAAGCTTTCTTT; CDR3 protein: CSVCRAAGTEAFF
CDR3 length: 13; J gene: TRBJ2-4; V gene: TRBV29-1; clone size: many; D gene: -; CDR3 DNA: TGCAGCGTTGGTGAGCAGGGAGAGAACATTCAGTACTTC; CDR3 protein: CSVGEQGENIQYF
CDR3 length: 16; J gene: TRBJ1-2; V gene: TRBV4-1; clone size: -; D gene: TRBD1; CDR3 DNA: TGCGCCAGCAGCCAACCCAGACAGGGTAAATCCTATGGCTACACCTTC; CDR3 protein: CASSQPRQGKSYGYTF
CDR3 length: 17; J gene: TRBJ1-2; V gene: TRBV5-1; clone size: -; D gene: TRBD1; CDR3 DNA: TGCGCCAGCAGCTTCGGCGGGACAGGGGCTTCTAACTATGGCTACACCTTC; CDR3 protein: CASSFGGTGASNYGYTF
CDR3 length: 15; J gene: TRBJ2-6; V gene: TRBV5-1; clone size: -; D gene: -; CDR3 DNA: TGCGCCAGCAGGGATCTGAGCTCTGGGGCCAACGTCCTGACTTTC; CDR3 protein: CASRDLSSGANVLTF
CDR3 length: 13; J gene: TRBJ1-2; V gene: TRBV28; clone size: -; D gene: -; CDR3 DNA: TGTGCCACCTTACGGGGGGCACACTATGGCTACACCTTC; CDR3 protein: CATLRGAHYGYTF
CDR3 length: 16; J gene: TRBJ1-4; V gene: TRBV6-1; clone size: -; D gene: -; CDR3 DNA: TGTGCCAGCAGTGAATTTCGGGGACCAACTAATGAAAAACTGTTTTTT; CDR3 protein: CASSEFRGPTNEKLFF
CDR3 length: 15; J gene: TRBJ1-2; V gene: TRBV2; clone size: -; D gene: -; CDR3 DNA: TGTGCCAGCAGTGAATCCCAGGGCGGCTACTATGGCTACACCTTC; CDR3 protein: CASSESQGGYYGYTF
CDR3 length: 14; J gene: TRBJ1-4; V gene: TRBV7-2; clone size: few; D gene: -; CDR3 DNA: TGTGCCAGCAGCTTAGGGTGGGCAGGTGAAAAACTGTTTTTT; CDR3 protein: CASSLGWAGEKLFF
CDR3 length: 16; J gene: TRBJ1-1; V gene: TRBV12-5; clone size: -; D gene: TRBD1; CDR3 DNA: TGTGCTAGTGGTTTGGGACAGGGTGGAAAGAACACTGAAGCTTTCTTT; CDR3 protein: CASGLGQGGKNTEAFF
CDR3 length: 13; J gene: TRBJ1-5; V gene: TRBV6-1; clone size: -; D gene: -; CDR3 DNA: TGTGCCAGCTCCGAACAGATCAATCAGCCCCAGCATTTT; CDR3 protein: CASSEQINQPQHF
CDR3 length: 14; J gene: TRBJ2-7; V gene: TRBV20-1; clone size: -; D gene: TRBD1; CDR3 DNA: TGCAGTGCTGGAGGGACAGGGGGCTTGTACGAGCAGTACTTC; CDR3 protein: CSAGGTGGLYEQYF